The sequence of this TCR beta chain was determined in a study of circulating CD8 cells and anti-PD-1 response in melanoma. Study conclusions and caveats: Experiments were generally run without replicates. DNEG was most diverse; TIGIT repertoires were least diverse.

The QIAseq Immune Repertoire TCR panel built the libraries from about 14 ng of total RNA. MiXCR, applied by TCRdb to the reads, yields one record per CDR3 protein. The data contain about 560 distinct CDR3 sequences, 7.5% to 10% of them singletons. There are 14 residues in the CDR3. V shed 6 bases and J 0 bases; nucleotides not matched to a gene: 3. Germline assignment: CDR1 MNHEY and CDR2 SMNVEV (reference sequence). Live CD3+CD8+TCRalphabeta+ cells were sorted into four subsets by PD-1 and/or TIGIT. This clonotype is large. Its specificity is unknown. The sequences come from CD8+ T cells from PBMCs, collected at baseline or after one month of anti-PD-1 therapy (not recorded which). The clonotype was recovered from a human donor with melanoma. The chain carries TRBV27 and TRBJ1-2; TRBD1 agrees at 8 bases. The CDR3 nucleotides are TGTGCCAGCAGAGTACAGGGGGCTAACTATGGCTACACCTTC. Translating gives CASRVQGANYGYTF.